This T cell receptor (beta chain) derives from a study of T cells in Graves' hyperthyroidism and ophthalmopathy. Findings and caveats of the study: Separating ophthalmopathy from stable hyperthyroidism was achieved by a 13 V-J model. Clonotypes that were expanded in thyroid above 0.001 mostly appeared in blood too.

TCR beta CDR3 region amplification was performed from RNA transcripts. Using the HTBI primer set, a first-round RT-PCR was run on the TCR CDR3. MiXCR, run by TCRdb on the multiplex PCR reads, gives a single entry per CDR3 protein. The table shows about 320,000 distinct CDR3 sequences, with approximately 16% occurring only once. A lack of ophthalmopathy progression within 18 months defined stable Graves' hyperthyroidism. This clonotype appeared a few times. Antigen specificity is unknown. CDR1 is SGHDN and CDR2 is FVKESK in the germline V gene. The CDR3 contains 11 residues. Between the trimmed V and J ends, which lost 3 bases and 9 bases, there was a span of 7 bases.

This receptor was identified in a man aged 30 to 45 with Graves' hyperthyroidism. The sequencing sample was made of blood. The chain uses TRBV14 and TRBJ2-3, with unresolved D. CDR3 DNA: TGTGCCAGCAGCCAGTCAGGCACGCAGTATTTT. Protein: CASSQSGTQYF.